A selection of T cell receptor beta chains follows, all from one sample in a study of cytomegalovirus exposure and HLA in healthy donors. The repertoire was sequenced with immunoSEQ multiplex PCR; TCRdb's copy has only in-frame clones and lacks some. This sample carries approximately 77,000 clones, with 4.6% going to the ten biggest clones. Sequenced: PBMCs. All receptors derive from a man aged 25-45 years in good health and CMV-seronegative. CDR3s include the opening cysteine and the closing phenylalanine or tryptophan.

V gene,J gene,CDR3 protein
TRBV11-2,TRBJ2-2,CASRRIAGGVGELFF
TRBV9,TRBJ2-5,CASSEKEGRFGETQYF
TRBV4-3,TRBJ1-2,CASSQESRSYGYTF
TRBV5-8,TRBJ1-6,CASELRQGADSPLHF
TRBV9,TRBJ1-6,CASSFQTGEGSPLHF
TRBV20-1,TRBJ2-7,CSARAGAGQYF
TRBV7-8,TRBJ2-7,CASSLVPEGGGGYEQYF
TRBV7-2,TRBJ2-1,CASRMDRGFEQFF
TRBV6-6,TRBJ2-5,CASRPGQAQETQYF
TRBV15,TRBJ2-7,CATSRGGLAGGAAYEQYF
TRBV6-4,TRBJ2-5,CASSDSTGGVETQYF
TRBV2,TRBJ2-3,CASSQVGGAMNTQYF
TRBV5-6,TRBJ1-3,CASSLDRGRNTIYF
TRBV29-1,TRBJ2-1,CSTQDRVRSYNEQFF
TRBV6-6,TRBJ2-2,CASSYFGRGTGELFF
TRBV6-5,TRBJ2-1,CASSRYNEQFF
TRBV6-1,TRBJ2-6,CASSELAGANVLTF
TRBV5-6,TRBJ2-2,CASSLGLATNTGELFF
TRBV7-9,TRBJ2-7,CASSRQRGGPGEQYF
TRBV7-6,TRBJ2-1,CASSRAGQDNEQFF
TRBV6-6,TRBJ1-1,CASSYTRGDTEAFF
TRBV6-5,TRBJ1-1,CASSYSESTEAFF
TRBV2,TRBJ2-3,CASSERLRDTQYF
TRBV6-5,TRBJ2-7,CASSLYRAYEQYF
TRBV6-1,TRBJ1-2,CASSLGRRVRDGYTF
TRBV27,TRBJ2-1,CASRAVVVKRFF
TRBV7-6,TRBJ2-1,CASSSLTGDPYNEQFF
TRBV5-1,TRBJ2-7,CASSYGGQSYEQYF
TRBV11-1,TRBJ2-7,CASSNAAGSNYEQYF
TRBV29-1,TRBJ2-2,CSVDIGGKTGELFF
TRBV10-3,TRBJ1-2,CAISDPDRIYGYTF
TRBV2,TRBJ1-1,CASSVWDRGEAFF
TRBV29-1,TRBJ2-2,CSVAQRGQKENTGELFF
TRBV19,TRBJ1-5,CATTVTGSGQPQHF
TRBV9,TRBJ1-4,CASSVTGEKLFF
TRBV7-8,TRBJ1-1,CASSLFNSGMVNTEAFF
TRBV9,TRBJ2-1,CASSPRLGVNEQFF
TRBV6-1,TRBJ2-1,CASSLAGPTNEQFF
TRBV7-3,TRBJ2-1,CASSGTSGRGNEQFF
TRBV18,TRBJ2-1,CASSPLSSYNEQFF
TRBV7-7,TRBJ2-7,CASSPSSGAEQYF